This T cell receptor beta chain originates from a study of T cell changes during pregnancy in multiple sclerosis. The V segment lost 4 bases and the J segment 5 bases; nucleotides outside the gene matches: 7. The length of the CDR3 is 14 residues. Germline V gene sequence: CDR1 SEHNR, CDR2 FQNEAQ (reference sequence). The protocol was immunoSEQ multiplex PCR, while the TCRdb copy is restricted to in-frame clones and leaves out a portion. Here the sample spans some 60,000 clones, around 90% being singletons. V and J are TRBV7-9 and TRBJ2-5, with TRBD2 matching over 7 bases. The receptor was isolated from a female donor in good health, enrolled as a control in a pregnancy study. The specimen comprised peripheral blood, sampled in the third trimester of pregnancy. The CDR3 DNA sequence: TGTGCCAGCAGCTACGAGGGGAGGGCCGAGACCCAGTACTTC. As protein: CASSYEGRAETQYF. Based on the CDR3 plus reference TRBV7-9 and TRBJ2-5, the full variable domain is DTGVSQNPRHKITKRGQNVTFRCDPISEHNRLYWYRQTLGQGPEFLTYFQNEAQLEKSRLLSDRFSAERPKGSFSTLEIQRTEQGDSAMYLCASSYEGRAETQYFGPGTRLLVL.